This T cell receptor beta chain was sequenced for a study of T cells after yellow fever vaccination. Each CDR3 protein gets one entry after TCRdb re-called the 5' RACE reads with MiXCR. The sample comprises about 220,000 distinct CDR3 sequences, under 3.5% of which are singletons, and roughly 3.2% rests with the top ten. V lost 4 bases, J lost 4 bases, and 10 bases lay in between. The CDR3 covers 14 residues. Germline CDR1 reads LGHNA; CDR2 reads YSLEER. This clonotype was seen at least ten times. The clonotype was recovered from a man between 18 and 35 years old who received the YFV17D yellow fever vaccine. The chain combines TRBV4-3 with TRBJ1-4; D is perhaps TRBD1 (5 bases). Sequenced here: CD4+ T cells sorted from PBMCs, sampled 10 days after the yellow fever booster vaccination. In DNA form, the CDR3 reads TGCGCCAGCAGCCTCCAGGGTGGTAATGAAAAACTGTTTTTT. It translates to CASSLQGGNEKLFF.